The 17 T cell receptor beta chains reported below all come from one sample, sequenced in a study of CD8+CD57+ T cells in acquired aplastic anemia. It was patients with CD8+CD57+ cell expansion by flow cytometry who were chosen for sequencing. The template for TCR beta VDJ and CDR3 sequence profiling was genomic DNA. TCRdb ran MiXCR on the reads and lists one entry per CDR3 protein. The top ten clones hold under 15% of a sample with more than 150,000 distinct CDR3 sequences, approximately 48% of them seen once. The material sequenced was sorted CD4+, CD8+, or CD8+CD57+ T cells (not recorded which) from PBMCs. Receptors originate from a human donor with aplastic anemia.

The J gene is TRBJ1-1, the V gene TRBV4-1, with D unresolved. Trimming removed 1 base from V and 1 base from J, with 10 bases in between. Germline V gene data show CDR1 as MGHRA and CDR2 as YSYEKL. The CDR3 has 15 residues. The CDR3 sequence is CASSQGHRQNTEAFF. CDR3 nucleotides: TGCGCCAGCAGCCAAGGTCACAGACAGAACACTGAAGCTTTCTTT.

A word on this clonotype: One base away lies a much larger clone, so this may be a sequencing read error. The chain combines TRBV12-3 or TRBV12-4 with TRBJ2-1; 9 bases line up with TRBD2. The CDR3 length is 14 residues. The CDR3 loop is CASSLRLAANEQSF. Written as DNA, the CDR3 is TGTGCCAGCAGTTTAAGACTAGCGGCGAATGAGCAGTCCTTC.

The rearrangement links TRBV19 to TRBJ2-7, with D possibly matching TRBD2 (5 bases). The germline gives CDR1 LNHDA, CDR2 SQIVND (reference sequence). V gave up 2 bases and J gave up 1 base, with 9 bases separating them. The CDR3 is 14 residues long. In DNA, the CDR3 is TGTGCCAGTAGTATAACGGGATCGTCCTACGAGCAGTACTTC. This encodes CASSITGSSYEQYF.

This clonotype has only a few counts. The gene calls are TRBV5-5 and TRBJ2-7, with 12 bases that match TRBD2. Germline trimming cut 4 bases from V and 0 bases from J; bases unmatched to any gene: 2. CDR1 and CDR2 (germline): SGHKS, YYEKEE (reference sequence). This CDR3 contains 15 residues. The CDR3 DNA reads TGTGCCAGCAGCACGACTAGCGGGAGCTCCTACGAGCAGTACTTC. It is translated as CASSTTSGSSYEQYF.

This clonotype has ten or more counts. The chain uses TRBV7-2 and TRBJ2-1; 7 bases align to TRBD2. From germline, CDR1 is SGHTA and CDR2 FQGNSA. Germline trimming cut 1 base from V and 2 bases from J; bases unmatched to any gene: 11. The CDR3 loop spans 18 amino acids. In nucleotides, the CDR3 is TGTGCCAGCAGCTTAGAGACTTTCGGCGGGGGAACCTACAATGAGCAGTTCTTC. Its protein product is CASSLETFGGGTYNEQFF.

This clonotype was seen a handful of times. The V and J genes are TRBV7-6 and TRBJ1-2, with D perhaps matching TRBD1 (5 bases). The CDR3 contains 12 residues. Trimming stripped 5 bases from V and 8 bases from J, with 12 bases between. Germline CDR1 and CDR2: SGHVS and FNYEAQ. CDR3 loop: CASSPSGWGYTF. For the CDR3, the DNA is TGTGCCAGCAGCCCCTCAGGGTGGGGCTACACCTTC.

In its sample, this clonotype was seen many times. As DNA, the CDR3 is TGTGCCAGCAGCCGGGAAAATACGCAGTATTTT. Translating it yields CASSRENTQYF. The gene calls are TRBV7-9 and TRBJ2-3; possibly TRBD2 for D (5 bases). In germline, CDR1 is SEHNR, CDR2 FQNEAQ (reference sequence). Trimming took off 5 bases at V and 7 bases at J, with 7 bases between the two ends. The CDR3 has 11 amino acids.

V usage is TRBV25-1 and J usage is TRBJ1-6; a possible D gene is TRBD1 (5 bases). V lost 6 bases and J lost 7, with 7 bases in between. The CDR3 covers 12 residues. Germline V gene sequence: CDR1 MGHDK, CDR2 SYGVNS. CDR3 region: CASRTANSPLHF. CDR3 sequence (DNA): TGTGCCAGCAGGACAGCCAATTCACCCCTCCACTTT.

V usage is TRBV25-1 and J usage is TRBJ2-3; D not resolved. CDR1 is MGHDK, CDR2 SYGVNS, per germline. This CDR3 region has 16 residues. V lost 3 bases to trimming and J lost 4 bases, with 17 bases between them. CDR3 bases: TGTGCCAGCAGTGACGCTAGTTTGGGGTCTGCAGATACGCAGTATTTT. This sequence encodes CASSDASLGSADTQYF.

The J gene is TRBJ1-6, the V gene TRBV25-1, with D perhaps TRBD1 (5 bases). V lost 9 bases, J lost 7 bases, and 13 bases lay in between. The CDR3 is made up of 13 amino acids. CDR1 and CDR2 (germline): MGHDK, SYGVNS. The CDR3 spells CASRDSLNSPLHF. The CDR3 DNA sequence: TGTGCCAGTAGAGACAGCCTCAATTCACCCCTCCACTTT.

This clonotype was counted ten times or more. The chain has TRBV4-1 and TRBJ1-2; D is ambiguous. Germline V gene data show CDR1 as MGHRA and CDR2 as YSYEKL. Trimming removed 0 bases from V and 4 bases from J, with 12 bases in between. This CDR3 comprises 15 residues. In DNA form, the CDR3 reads TGCGCCAGCAGCCAAGATATCCAGATCCTCTATGGCTACACCTTC. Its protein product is CASSQDIQILYGYTF.

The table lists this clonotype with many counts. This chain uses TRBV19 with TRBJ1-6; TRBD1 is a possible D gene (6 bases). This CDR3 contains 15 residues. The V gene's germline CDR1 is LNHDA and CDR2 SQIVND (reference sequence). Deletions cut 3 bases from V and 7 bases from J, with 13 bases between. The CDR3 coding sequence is TGTGCCAGTAGTATCCCAAAAACAGGGAATTCACCCCTCCACTTT. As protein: CASSIPKTGNSPLHF. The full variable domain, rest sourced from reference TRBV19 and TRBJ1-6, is DGGITQSPKYLFRKEGQNVTLSCEQNLNHDAMYWYRQDPGQGLRLIYYSQIVNDFQKGDIAEGYSVSREKKESFPLTVTSAQKNPTAFYLCASSIPKTGNSPLHFGNGTRLTVT.

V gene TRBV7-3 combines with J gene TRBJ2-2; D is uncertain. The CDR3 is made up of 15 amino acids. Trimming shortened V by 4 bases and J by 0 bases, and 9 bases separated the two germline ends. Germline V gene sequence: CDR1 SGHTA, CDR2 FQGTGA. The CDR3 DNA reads TGTGCCAGCAGCTCGGACGGATCGAACACCGGGGAGCTGTTTTTT. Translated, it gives CASSSDGSNTGELFF. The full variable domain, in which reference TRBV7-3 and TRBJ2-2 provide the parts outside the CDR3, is GAGVSQTPSNKVTEKGKYVELRCDPISGHTALYWYRQSLGQGPEFLIYFQGTGAADDSGLPNDRFFAVRPEGSVSTLKIQRTERGDSAVYLCASSSDGSNTGELFFGEGSRLTVL.

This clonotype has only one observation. This CDR3 reads CSARDPSGGDSTDTQYF. CDR3 sequence (DNA): TGCAGTGCTAGAGATCCTTCAGGCGGGGACTCCACAGATACGCAGTATTTT. The chain carries TRBV20-1 and TRBJ2-3; TRBD2 might be the D (6 bases). The length of the CDR3 is 17 residues. The germline gives CDR1 DFQATT, CDR2 SNEGSKA (reference sequence). With 0 bases removed from V and 2 bases from J, the gap between germline ends came to 18 bases.

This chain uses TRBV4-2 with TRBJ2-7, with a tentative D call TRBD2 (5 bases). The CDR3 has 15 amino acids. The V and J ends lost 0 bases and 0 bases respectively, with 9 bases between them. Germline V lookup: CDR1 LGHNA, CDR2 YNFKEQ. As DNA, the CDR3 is TGTGCCAGCAGCCAAGATAGGGCGGGCTCCTACGAGCAGTACTTC. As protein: CASSQDRAGSYEQYF.

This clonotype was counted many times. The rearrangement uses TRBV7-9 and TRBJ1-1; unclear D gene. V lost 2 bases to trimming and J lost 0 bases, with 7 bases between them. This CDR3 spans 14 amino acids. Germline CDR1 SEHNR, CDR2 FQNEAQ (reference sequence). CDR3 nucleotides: TGTGCCAGCAGCTTATCACAGATGAACACTGAAGCTTTCTTT. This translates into CASSLSQMNTEAFF.

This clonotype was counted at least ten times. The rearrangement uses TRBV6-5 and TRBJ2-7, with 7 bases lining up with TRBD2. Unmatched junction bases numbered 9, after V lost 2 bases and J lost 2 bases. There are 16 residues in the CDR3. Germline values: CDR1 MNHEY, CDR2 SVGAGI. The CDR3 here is CASSYNPASGTYEQYF. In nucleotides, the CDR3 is TGTGCCAGCAGTTACAATCCGGCTAGCGGAACCTACGAGCAGTACTTC.